The rows below give T cell receptor beta chains drawn from one sample of a study of T cells in Graves' hyperthyroidism and ophthalmopathy. TCRdb re-analysed the multiplex PCR reads in MiXCR, keeping a single row per CDR3 protein. The data contain more than 300,000 distinct CDR3 sequences, roughly 13% of them singletons. Sequencing was done on a sample of blood. These receptors were obtained from a woman in her late teens or twenties with Graves' hyperthyroidism. Each CDR3 is given with its conserved first and last residue. The D gene is left open where the match is weak. Size is omitted from some rows. Given values are once, few, many or a class for expanded clones.

clone_size: many
j_call: TRBJ2-7
d_call: TRBD1
v_call: TRBV29-1
cdr3_nt: TGCAGCGTAGCGCGGACAGGGGACTACGAGCAGTACTTC
cdr3_aa: CSVARTGDYEQYF

clone_size: few
j_call: TRBJ1-5
d_call: TRBD1
v_call: TRBV5-1
cdr3_nt: TGCGCCAGCAGCACCGGACAGGTCAATCAGCCCCAGCATTTT
cdr3_aa: CASSTGQVNQPQHF

clone_size: many
j_call: TRBJ2-7
d_call: .
v_call: TRBV27
cdr3_nt: TGTGCCAGCAGTTTATCCTCCGGACAGAACCGAGGAGAGCAGTACTTC
cdr3_aa: CASSLSSGQNRGEQYF

clone_size: many
j_call: TRBJ2-7
d_call: TRBD1
v_call: TRBV5-1
cdr3_nt: TGCGCCAGCGCTGGGACAGATCTATACGAGCAGTACTTC
cdr3_aa: CASAGTDLYEQYF

clone_size: many
j_call: TRBJ1-1
d_call: .
v_call: TRBV7-9
cdr3_nt: TGTGCCAGCAGCTTAGTGGCAGGCGGGAGGACTGAAGCTTTCTTT
cdr3_aa: CASSLVAGGRTEAFF

clone_size: many
j_call: TRBJ1-3
d_call: .
v_call: TRBV27
cdr3_nt: TGTGCCAGCAAAACCCCAGGGGGAAACACCATATATTTT
cdr3_aa: CASKTPGGNTIYF

clone_size: .
j_call: TRBJ2-7
d_call: TRBD1
v_call: TRBV4-1
cdr3_nt: TGCGCCAGCGGCCAAGTGGGACAGAGCTCCTACGAGCAGTACTTC
cdr3_aa: CASGQVGQSSYEQYF

clone_size: .
j_call: TRBJ2-1
d_call: .
v_call: TRBV12-3/TRBV12-4
cdr3_nt: TGTGCCAGTGAGAGTAGCTCGTACAATGAGCAGTTCTTC
cdr3_aa: CASESSSYNEQFF

clone_size: few
j_call: TRBJ1-5
d_call: .
v_call: TRBV5-1
cdr3_nt: TGCGCCAGCAGCTCCTCACCAGATCAGCCCCAGCATTTT
cdr3_aa: CASSSSPDQPQHF

clone_size: .
j_call: TRBJ1-1
d_call: TRBD1
v_call: TRBV4-3
cdr3_nt: TGCGCCAGCAGCCAGACAGGGACGAACACTGAAGCTTTCTTT
cdr3_aa: CASSQTGTNTEAFF

clone_size: many
j_call: TRBJ2-3
d_call: TRBD2
v_call: TRBV6-2/TRBV6-3
cdr3_nt: TGTGCCAGCAGTCTAGCGGGGGAGAACACAGATACGCAGTATTTT
cdr3_aa: CASSLAGENTDTQYF

clone_size: .
j_call: TRBJ2-5
d_call: .
v_call: TRBV2
cdr3_nt: TGTGCCAGCAGTGAAGGTGGCAGGAGACAAGAGACCCAGTACTTC
cdr3_aa: CASSEGGRRQETQYF

clone_size: .
j_call: TRBJ1-1
d_call: .
v_call: TRBV6-2/TRBV6-3
cdr3_nt: TGTGCCAGCAGTTACGGACCCCCATTAATCCACAGGATGAACACTGAAGCTTTCTTT
cdr3_aa: CASSYGPPLIHRMNTEAFF

clone_size: many
j_call: TRBJ2-7
d_call: TRBD1
v_call: TRBV18
cdr3_nt: TGTGCCAGCTCGCCCGGGACAGTTACTTACGAGCAGTACTTC
cdr3_aa: CASSPGTVTYEQYF

clone_size: many
j_call: TRBJ1-5
d_call: .
v_call: TRBV28
cdr3_nt: TGTGCCAGCAGCTTCAGTGGACAGCCCCAGCATTTT
cdr3_aa: CASSFSGQPQHF

clone_size: many
j_call: TRBJ2-7
d_call: .
v_call: TRBV27
cdr3_nt: TGTGCCAGCAGTTTATGGGTGACAGGCTCCACCTACGAGCAGTACTTC
cdr3_aa: CASSLWVTGSTYEQYF

clone_size: .
j_call: TRBJ2-7
d_call: .
v_call: TRBV29-1
cdr3_nt: TGCAGCGTGCTGGACGGGAGCTACGAGCAGTACTTC
cdr3_aa: CSVLDGSYEQYF

clone_size: many
j_call: TRBJ2-1
d_call: .
v_call: TRBV27
cdr3_nt: TGTGCCAGCAGTTTTCTCCAATACACCTACAATGAGCAGTTCTTC
cdr3_aa: CASSFLQYTYNEQFF

clone_size: many
j_call: TRBJ2-7
d_call: TRBD2
v_call: TRBV9
cdr3_nt: TGTGCCAGCAGCCCGGGACTAGCGGGAGTGGGGCACGAGCAGTACTTC
cdr3_aa: CASSPGLAGVGHEQYF

clone_size: many
j_call: TRBJ1-5
d_call: .
v_call: TRBV12-3/TRBV12-4
cdr3_nt: TGTGCCAGCAGTTTTGAAGTTAGCAATCAGCCCCAGCATTTT
cdr3_aa: CASSFEVSNQPQHF

clone_size: many
j_call: TRBJ1-6
d_call: .
v_call: TRBV3-1
cdr3_nt: TGTGCCAGCAGCCAAGATAGTAGTTGGAATTCACCCCTCCACTTT
cdr3_aa: CASSQDSSWNSPLHF

clone_size: .
j_call: TRBJ1-3
d_call: .
v_call: TRBV6-1
cdr3_nt: TGTGCCAGCGCAGGGGTTGGCACCATATATTTT
cdr3_aa: CASAGVGTIYF

clone_size: few
j_call: TRBJ2-7
d_call: .
v_call: TRBV6-1
cdr3_nt: TGTGCCAGCAGACCGGGAAGCTCCTACGAGCAGTACTTC
cdr3_aa: CASRPGSSYEQYF

clone_size: many
j_call: TRBJ1-5
d_call: .
v_call: TRBV7-2
cdr3_nt: TGTGCCAGCAGCTTAGTATCGGGAAACCAGCCCCAGCATTTT
cdr3_aa: CASSLVSGNQPQHF

clone_size: many
j_call: TRBJ1-4
d_call: .
v_call: TRBV12-3/TRBV12-4
cdr3_nt: TGTGCCAGCAGTTTAGGGGGGCGGGCAAAACTGTTTTTT
cdr3_aa: CASSLGGRAKLFF

clone_size: many
j_call: TRBJ2-5
d_call: .
v_call: TRBV29-1
cdr3_nt: TGCAGCACCGGGGAGACCCAGTACTTC
cdr3_aa: CSTGETQYF

clone_size: many
j_call: TRBJ2-1
d_call: .
v_call: TRBV29-1
cdr3_nt: TGCAGCGGAGTCCTGGACAATGAGCAGTTCTTC
cdr3_aa: CSGVLDNEQFF

clone_size: many
j_call: TRBJ2-5
d_call: TRBD2
v_call: TRBV5-5
cdr3_nt: TGTGCCAGCAGCAAAAATCAAGGACTAGCGGGGGGTATAGAGACCCAGTACTTC
cdr3_aa: CASSKNQGLAGGIETQYF

clone_size: few
j_call: TRBJ1-2
d_call: TRBD1
v_call: TRBV19
cdr3_nt: TGTGCCAGTAGTCTGACAGGGGGCAAGAACTATGGCTACACCTTC
cdr3_aa: CASSLTGGKNYGYTF

clone_size: many
j_call: TRBJ1-1
d_call: .
v_call: TRBV6-6
cdr3_nt: TGTGCCAGCAGTTACCGCCCGGTTCCGGTGAGCACTGAAGCTTTCTTT
cdr3_aa: CASSYRPVPVSTEAFF

clone_size: many
j_call: TRBJ2-1
d_call: .
v_call: TRBV2
cdr3_nt: TGTGCCAGCGGGGCAGTCTCCTACAATGAGCAGTTCTTC
cdr3_aa: CASGAVSYNEQFF

clone_size: many
j_call: TRBJ1-5
d_call: TRBD1
v_call: TRBV6-2/TRBV6-3
cdr3_nt: TGTGCCAGCAGTCAGTCCGGACAGGGCCTTAATCAGCCCCAGCATTTT
cdr3_aa: CASSQSGQGLNQPQHF